This T cell receptor (beta chain) is from a study of OX40 agonist ivuxolimab in advanced cancers. Study details: One hepatocellular carcinoma and two cutaneous melanoma patients partially responded.

The CDR3 covers 15 residues. Germline CDR1 is SGHVS and CDR2 is FQNEAQ. V lost 7 bases and J 6 bases, leaving 18 bases between the germline ends. This table comes from immunoSEQ multiplex PCR, and its TCRdb copy is limited to in-frame clones, with some not included. The table includes 76,000 or so clones, approximately 85% detected once. The TCR originated in an adult with an advanced solid tumor such as melanoma, head and neck, liver or kidney cancer. Here the sequenced sample was CD4+ or CD8+ T cells sorted from blood, taken in a trial of the OX40 agonist ivuxolimab. V usage is TRBV7-8 and J usage is TRBJ1-4, with D uncertain. CDR3: CASTRVPTPDEKLFF. The CDR3 nucleotides read TGTGCCAGCACCCGGGTCCCCACTCCTGATGAAAAACTGTTTTTT.